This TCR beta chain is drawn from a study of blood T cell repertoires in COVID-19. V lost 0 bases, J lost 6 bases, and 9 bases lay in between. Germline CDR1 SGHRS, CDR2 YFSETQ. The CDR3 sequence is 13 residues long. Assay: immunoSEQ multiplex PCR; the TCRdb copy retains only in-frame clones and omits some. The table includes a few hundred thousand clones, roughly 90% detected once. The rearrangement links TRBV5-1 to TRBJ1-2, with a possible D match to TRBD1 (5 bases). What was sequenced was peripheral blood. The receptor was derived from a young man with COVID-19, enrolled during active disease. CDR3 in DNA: TGCGCCAGCAGCTTGGCCGGAGGGGATGGCTACACCTTC. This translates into CASSLAGGDGYTF.